These 32 T cell receptor beta chains were all obtained from the same sample, sequenced in a study of beta chain features in type 1 diabetes. Investigators reverse transcribed all isolated RNA, so they sequenced expressed TCRB transcripts. The assay was immunoSEQ multiplex PCR, and TCRdb's table has in-frame clones only and misses some. The table lists over 120,000 clones, 9.2% of them singletons. Sequencing was done on a sample of central memory CD4+ T cells from blood. The receptors originated from a man aged 18 to 30 in good health.

This clone occurred a few times. The V gene is TRBV6-1, the J gene TRBJ2-4, with 15 bases matching TRBD2. The CDR3 has 15 amino acids. The J segment lost 8 bases and the V segment lost 5 bases, leaving 4 bases of the junction unmatched. Looked up from germline, CDR1 is MNHNS and CDR2 is SASEGT. The CDR3 sequence is CASSNGLAGGDIQYF. The CDR3 DNA reads TGTGCCAGCAGTAACGGACTAGCGGGGGGGGACATTCAGTACTTC.

DNA of the CDR3: TGTGCCAGCATTGTGACAGGGGGGGTTAACTATGGCTACACCTTC. Protein sequence: CASIVTGGVNYGYTF. V is TRBV6-1 and J is TRBJ1-2; TRBD1 matches at 9 bases. V dropped 7 bases and J dropped 1; count of bases not matched to a gene: 7. The CDR3 loop spans 15 amino acids. Germline V CDR1 and CDR2: MNHNS, SASEGT.

The rearrangement joins TRBV18 to TRBJ1-1; no definite D call. The CDR3 has 14 residues. Trimming stripped 6 bases from V and 0 bases from J, with 11 bases between. Germline-derived CDR1 and CDR2 are KGHSH and LQKENI. CDR3 in amino acids: CASSRGLVNTEAFF. The CDR3 region has the DNA TGTGCCAGCTCTCGCGGACTGGTGAACACTGAAGCTTTCTTT.

The chain recombines TRBV10-3 with TRBJ1-1; maybe TRBD1 (6 bases). Germline V gene sequence: CDR1 ENHRY, CDR2 SYGVKD. The CDR3 covers 14 residues. V was pared by 8 bases and J by 1 base, with 14 bases between. CDR3 sequence (DNA): TGTGCCATCCAGGACAGAACGGGGAACACTGAAGCTTTCTTT. As protein: CAIQDRTGNTEAFF.

The genes are TRBV4-3 and TRBJ2-5; 11 bases agree with TRBD2. Per the germline V gene, CDR1 is LGHNA and CDR2 is YSLEER. The CDR3 consists of 18 residues. V gave up 0 bases and J gave up 5 bases; unmatched junction bases: 11. DNA of the CDR3: TGCGCCAGCAGCCAAGAGCTAGCGGGGGGCGAGGCAGGGGAGACCCAGTACTTC. Translated: CASSQELAGGEAGETQYF.

V and J are TRBV11-2 and TRBJ1-6; D is unclear. The germline V gene has CDR1 SGHAT and CDR2 FQNNGV. The germline V and J ends were trimmed by 3 bases and 2 bases, with 8 bases remaining between them. The CDR3 totals 15 residues. CDR3 bases: TGTGCCAGCAGCTTGGGGAGGACCTATAATTCACCCCTCCACTTT. It yields the protein CASSLGRTYNSPLHF.

Only a few counts were recorded for this clone. The V gene is TRBV7-8, the J gene TRBJ2-5, with D maybe TRBD1 (6 bases). Germline V gene data show CDR1 as SGHVS and CDR2 as FQNEAQ. The CDR3 contains 12 residues. The germline V and J ends were trimmed by 10 bases and 1 base, with 10 bases remaining between them. The CDR3 reads CATRDTQETQYF. The CDR3 coding sequence is TGTGCCACCCGGGACACCCAAGAGACCCAGTACTTC.

This chain uses TRBV11-2 with TRBJ2-1; 10 bases are a match to TRBD1. CDR1 is SGHAT, CDR2 FQNNGV, per germline. The CDR3 runs to 13 residues. Losses at the gene ends were 10 bases for V and 7 bases for J; bases not matched to a gene: 7. The CDR3 spells CATSRDRGNEQFF. In DNA, the CDR3 is TGTGCCACCTCGCGGGACAGGGGTAATGAGCAGTTCTTC.

This clone was detected a few times. The chain is built from TRBV28 and TRBJ2-7, with no clear D. CDR3 length: 14 residues. Germline CDR1 reads MDHEN; CDR2 reads SYDVKM. Trimming stripped 7 bases from V and 2 bases from J, with 15 bases between. DNA of the CDR3: TGTGCCAGCATCCCGGCAGGTCACCCCTACGAGCAGTACTTC. Protein: CASIPAGHPYEQYF.

The J gene is TRBJ2-1, the V gene TRBV28; 10 positions agree with TRBD1. The V gene end was trimmed by 5 bases and the J gene end by 1 base; junction bases not matched to a gene: 8. CDR3 length: 17 amino acids. Germline lookup yields CDR1 MDHEN and CDR2 SYDVKM. CDR3 sequence: CASSPKDRGNSYNEQFF. DNA of the CDR3: TGTGCCAGCAGTCCAAAGGACAGGGGGAATTCCTACAATGAGCAGTTCTTC.

This chain connects TRBV5-4 to TRBJ2-7; the match to TRBD1 covers 10 bases. The germline V gene has CDR1 SGHNT and CDR2 YYREEE (reference sequence). This CDR3 contains 13 residues. The V and J ends lost 5 bases and 5 bases, in that order; junction bases with no gene match: 4. The CDR3 loop reads CASRRQGADEQYF. As DNA, the CDR3 is TGTGCCAGCAGACGACAGGGGGCCGACGAGCAGTACTTC. The complete variable domain, with remaining parts taken from reference TRBV5-4 and TRBJ2-7, reads ETGVTQSPTHLIKTRGQQVTLRCSSQSGHNTVSWYQQALGQGPQFIFQYYREEENGRGNFPPRFSGLQFPNYSSELNVNALELDDSALYLCASRRQGADEQYFGPGTRLTVT.

V and J are TRBV7-9 and TRBJ2-1; 8 bases are a match to TRBD1. The CDR3 has 16 residues. The germline gives CDR1 SEHNR, CDR2 FQNEAQ (reference sequence). V shed 6 bases and J 4 bases; nucleotides not matched to a gene: 11. The CDR3 spells CASSPYDRGNYNEQFF. CDR3 in DNA: TGTGCCAGCAGTCCCTACGACAGGGGAAATTACAATGAGCAGTTCTTC.

This clone was observed a few times. The CDR3 sequence is CASSLGSDETQYF. CDR3 in DNA: TGCGCCAGCAGCTTGGGGAGTGACGAGACCCAGTACTTC. The genes are TRBV5-1 and TRBJ2-5; D is undetermined. This CDR3 contains 13 residues. Germline CDR1 and CDR2: SGHRS and YFSETQ. V was shortened by 0 bases and J by 5 bases, with 8 bases between the two germline ends.

The chain uses TRBV5-4 and TRBJ2-5, with TRBD2 as a possible D gene (5 bases). The end of the DNA fits TRBJ2-7 better, so the J call may be wrong. The CDR3 contains 13 residues. Germline-derived CDR1 and CDR2 are SGHNT and YYREEE (reference sequence). The CDR3 reads CASSEDLFYEQYF. As DNA, the CDR3 is TGTGCCAGCAGCGAGGACTTGTTCTACGAGCAGTACTTC.

This clone was counted many times. The chain links TRBV7-9 to TRBJ2-1; 7 bases are shared with TRBD1. The germline gives CDR1 SEHNR, CDR2 FQNEAQ (reference sequence). The trim removed 9 bases at V and 7 bases at J, leaving 15 bases unmatched. This CDR3 is 15 amino acids long. The CDR3 region has the DNA TGTGCCAGTTCTCACCCACAGGGGTTTACTAATGAGCAGTTCTTC. It translates to CASSHPQGFTNEQFF. The full variable domain, with the rest looked up from reference TRBV7-9 and TRBJ2-1, is DTGVSQNPRHKITKRGQNVTFRCDPISEHNRLYWYRQTLGQGPEFLTYFQNEAQLEKSRLLSDRFSAERPKGSFSTLEIQRTEQGDSAMYLCASSHPQGFTNEQFFGPGTRLTVL.

The chain links TRBV6-1 to TRBJ2-1; 7 nucleotides agree with TRBD2. V was pared by 6 bases and J by 6 bases, with 11 bases of the junction left unmatched. Germline CDR1 MNHNS, CDR2 SASEGT. The CDR3 runs to 15 residues. The CDR3 region is CASSPAGGLSNEQFF. The CDR3 DNA sequence: TGTGCCAGCAGCCCTGCCGGGGGGTTGTCCAATGAGCAGTTCTTC.

The V call is TRBV2, the J call TRBJ1-2, with a weak D call TRBD1 (6 bases). The CDR3 spans 12 residues. The V end was cut by 5 bases, the J end by 3 bases, with 7 bases between. The V gene's germline CDR1 is SNHLY and CDR2 FYNNEI. This CDR3 is CASSYRDYGYTF. The CDR3 bases are TGTGCCAGCAGTTACAGGGACTATGGCTACACCTTC.

This clone was picked up a small number of times. The chain carries TRBV7-2 and TRBJ2-1; 9 bases agree with TRBD1. In germline, CDR1 is SGHTA, CDR2 FQGNSA. V was pared by 3 bases and J by 5 bases, with 2 bases of the junction left unmatched. CDR3 length: 14 residues. The CDR3 DNA reads TGTGCCAGCAGCTTTGGGACAGGGAACAATGAGCAGTTCTTC. Translation gives CASSFGTGNNEQFF.

The chain uses TRBV4-1 and TRBJ2-3; 15 bases agree with TRBD2. This CDR3 has 19 residues. CDR1 and CDR2 from the germline V gene are MGHRA and YSYEKL. J lost 6 bases, V lost 4 bases, and 14 bases had no gene match. The CDR3 nucleotides are TGCGCCAGCAGCCGCTCCACCGGGACTAGCGGGGGGAGTCGCGATACGCAGTATTTT. Translated, it gives CASSRSTGTSGGSRDTQYF.

This clone was seen a handful of times. The rearrangement joins TRBV2 to TRBJ1-1; TRBD1 might be the D (6 bases). Trimming took 5 bases from V and 4 from J, leaving 11 bases between them. Germline V gene lookup returns CDR1 SNHLY and CDR2 FYNNEI. CDR3 length: 13 amino acids. This CDR3 reads CASSKDSATEAFF. DNA for the CDR3: TGTGCCAGCAGTAAGGACAGTGCCACTGAAGCTTTCTTT.

This clone was observed many times. This chain uses TRBV5-1 with TRBJ2-2; D is uncertain. The CDR3 extends over 12 amino acids. Trimming removed 4 bases from V and 7 bases from J, with 8 bases in between. Looked up from germline, CDR1 is SGHRS and CDR2 is YFSETQ. As DNA, the CDR3 is TGCGCCAGCAGCCTAGAAGTCGGGGAGCTGTTTTTT. Encoded protein: CASSLEVGELFF.

The rearrangement joins TRBV4-3 to TRBJ1-3; D is perhaps TRBD1 (5 bases). This CDR3 has 13 amino acids. Trimming took 2 bases from V and 8 from J, leaving 10 bases between them. Germline V CDR1 and CDR2: LGHNA, YSLEER. The CDR3 nucleotides are TGCGCCAGCAGCCAATTAACAGGCTACACCATATATTTT. Residues: CASSQLTGYTIYF.

There are a few counts of this clone. The V gene is TRBV5-1, the J gene TRBJ2-7; D uncertain. CDR1 and CDR2 from the germline V gene are SGHRS and YFSETQ. V shed 7 bases and J shed 1 base, with 12 bases lying between them. The CDR3 contains 13 residues. The chain's CDR3 is CASQHPGSYEQYF. CDR3 DNA sequence: TGCGCCAGCCAACACCCCGGGTCCTACGAGCAGTACTTC.

The sample holds a few counts of this clone. This rearrangement joins TRBV7-3 to TRBJ2-3, with a weak D call TRBD1 (5 bases). The CDR3 is made up of 14 amino acids. Germline V gene sequence: CDR1 SGHTA, CDR2 FQGTGA. The V end was cut by 2 bases, the J end by 6 bases, with 12 bases between. CDR3 region: CASSLDQGLDTQYF. CDR3 coding DNA: TGTGCCAGCAGCTTAGATCAGGGTTTGGATACGCAGTATTTT.

This clone was found a few times. V usage is TRBV28 and J usage is TRBJ1-5; the D gene is possibly TRBD1 (5 bases). This CDR3 is built from 15 residues. V was pared by 7 bases and J by 2 bases, with 15 bases between. The germline V gene has CDR1 MDHEN and CDR2 SYDVKM. DNA for the CDR3: TGTGCCAGCACGGCAGGGAGGATTGGCAATCAGCCCCAGCATTTT. Protein product: CASTAGRIGNQPQHF.

This clone has more than one count but fewer than ten. The rearrangement joins TRBV5-1 to TRBJ2-1, with D perhaps matching TRBD1 (6 bases). Per the germline V gene, CDR1 is SGHRS and CDR2 is YFSETQ. The CDR3 length is 16 residues. Trimming left V 0 bases short and J 4 bases short, with 14 bases between. The CDR3 DNA reads as TGCGCCAGCAGCTTGGATGGGGTAGGGGGTTACAATGAGCAGTTCTTC. It encodes CASSLDGVGGYNEQFF. The entire variable domain, with the rest obtained from reference TRBV5-1 and TRBJ2-1, is as follows: KAGVTQTPRYLIKTRGQQVTLSCSPISGHRSVSWYQQTPGQGLQFLFEYFSETQRNKGNFPGRFSGRQFSNSRSEMNVSTLELGDSALYLCASSLDGVGGYNEQFFGPGTRLTVL.

A word on this clone: The same CDR3 also results from other DNA sequences found in this sample. V and J are TRBV6-5 and TRBJ2-7, with TRBD1 as a possible D gene (6 bases). CDR3 size: 14 residues. Trimming stripped 5 bases from V and 2 bases from J, with 13 bases between. Germline values: CDR1 MNHEY, CDR2 SVGAGI. The CDR3 nucleotides are TGTGCCAGCAGTGCGACCGGGACAACCTACGAGCAGTACTTC. It yields the protein CASSATGTTYEQYF.

This clone was seen many times. This chain connects TRBV27 to TRBJ2-6, with TRBD1 identical over 11 bases. The length of the CDR3 is 17 residues. Germline loops: CDR1 MNHEY, CDR2 SMNVEV (reference sequence). The trim removed 6 bases at V and 0 bases at J, leaving 4 bases unmatched. The chain's CDR3 is CASSSGQGASGANVLTF. In DNA form, the CDR3 reads TGTGCCAGCAGCTCCGGACAGGGGGCCTCTGGGGCCAACGTCCTGACTTTC.

The rearrangement uses TRBV6-1 and TRBJ2-2, with a weak D call TRBD2 (7 bases). CDR1 and CDR2 (germline): MNHNS, SASEGT. The CDR3 is 15 residues long. V was trimmed by 8 bases and J by 2 bases, leaving 15 bases between them. This CDR3 is CASFWGGTNTGELFF. In nucleotides, the CDR3 is TGTGCCAGCTTTTGGGGGGGGACAAACACCGGGGAGCTGTTTTTT.

The chain joins TRBV15 to TRBJ2-5; TRBD2 is a possible D gene (7 bases). Trimming removed 6 bases from V and 3 bases from J, with 11 bases in between. CDR3 length equals 13 residues. Germline lookup yields CDR1 LNHNV and CDR2 YYDKDF (reference sequence). The CDR3 here is CATRRGGEETQYF. In nucleotides, the CDR3 is TGTGCCACCAGAAGGGGGGGGGAAGAGACCCAGTACTTC.

This clone was seen only a few times. V is TRBV6-5 and J is TRBJ2-5; TRBD2 matches at 14 bases. Germline-derived CDR1 and CDR2 are MNHEY and SVGAGI. This CDR3 spans 15 amino acids. V lost 6 bases and J lost 4; bases outside the gene matches: 4. In nucleotides, the CDR3 is TGTGCCAGCAGCCCTGGACTAGCGGGGGGAGAGACCCAGTACTTC. It yields the protein CASSPGLAGGETQYF.

This rearrangement joins TRBV19 to TRBJ2-5; tentatively, D is TRBD1 (7 bases). V was shortened by 3 bases and J by 0 bases, with 11 bases between the two germline ends. Germline lookup yields CDR1 LNHDA and CDR2 SQIVND (reference sequence). This CDR3 has 15 residues. The chain's CDR3 is CASSMSGGYQETQYF. CDR3 bases: TGTGCCAGTAGTATGTCAGGGGGGTACCAAGAGACCCAGTACTTC.